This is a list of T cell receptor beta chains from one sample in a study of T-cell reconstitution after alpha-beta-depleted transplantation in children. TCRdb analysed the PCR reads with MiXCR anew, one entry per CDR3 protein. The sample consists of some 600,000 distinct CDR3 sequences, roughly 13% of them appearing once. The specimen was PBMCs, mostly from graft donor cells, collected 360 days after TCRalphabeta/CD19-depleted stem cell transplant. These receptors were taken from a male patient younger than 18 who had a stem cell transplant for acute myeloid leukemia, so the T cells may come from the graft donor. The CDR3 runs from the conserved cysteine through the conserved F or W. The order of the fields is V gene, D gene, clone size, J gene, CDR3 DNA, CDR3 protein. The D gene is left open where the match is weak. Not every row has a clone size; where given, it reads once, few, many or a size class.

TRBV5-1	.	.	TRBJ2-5	TGCGCCAGCAGCCACCTGGGGGAGATCGGAGAGACCCAGTACTTC	CASSHLGEIGETQYF
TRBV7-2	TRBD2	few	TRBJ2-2	TGTGCCAGCAGCACGGGACTAGCCTCCGGGGAGCTGTTTTTT	CASSTGLASGELFF
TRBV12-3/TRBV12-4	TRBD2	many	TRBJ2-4	TGTGCCAGCAGTTTAGCGGGACTAGGCTCGCTTCAGTACTTC	CASSLAGLGSLQYF
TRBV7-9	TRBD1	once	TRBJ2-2	TGTGCCAGCAGCCAAGGACAGGGGGACACCGGGGAGCTGTTTTTT	CASSQGQGDTGELFF
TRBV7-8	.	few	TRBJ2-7	TGTGCCAGCAGCTTAGGCAGTCAACCATTCTACGAGCAGTACTTC	CASSLGSQPFYEQYF
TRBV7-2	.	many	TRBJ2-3	TGTGCCAGCAGCTTTGGCGAGGGGGCAGATACGCAGTATTTT	CASSFGEGADTQYF
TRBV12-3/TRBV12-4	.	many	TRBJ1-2	TGTGCCAGCAGTTTTGGCAGGGAGGGCTATGGCTACACCTTC	CASSFGREGYGYTF
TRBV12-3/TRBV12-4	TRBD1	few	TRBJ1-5	TGTGCCAGCAGTTTAGGGGACAGGGGTTTTAATCAGCCCCAGCATTTT	CASSLGDRGFNQPQHF
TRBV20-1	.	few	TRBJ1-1	TGCAGTGCTAGAGCGGGGGGGAGGGCGTCTTTCTTT	CSARAGGRASFF
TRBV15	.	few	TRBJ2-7	TGTGCCACCAGCAGAGACAGGTATCAGGTCTACGAGCAGTACTTC	CATSRDRYQVYEQYF
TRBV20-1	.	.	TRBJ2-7	TGCAGTGCTACAACCTTAGGGGACCTTTCCCACTACGAGCAGTACTTC	CSATTLGDLSHYEQYF
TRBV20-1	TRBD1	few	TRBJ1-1	TGCAGTGCCTGGGACAGGGGCCTGAACACTGAAGCTTTCTTT	CSAWDRGLNTEAFF
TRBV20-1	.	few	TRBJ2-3	TGCAGTGCTAGCATATCTGTCAGCACAGATACGCAGTATTTT	CSASISVSTDTQYF
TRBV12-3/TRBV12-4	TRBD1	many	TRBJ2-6	TGTGCCAGCAGTTTTGGGACAGGGGGAGGCAACGTCCTGACTTTC	CASSFGTGGGNVLTF
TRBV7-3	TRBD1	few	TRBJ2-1	TGTGCCAGCAGCTCCGCCGGGACAGACAATGAGCAGTTCTTC	CASSSAGTDNEQFF
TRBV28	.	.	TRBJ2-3	TGTGCCAGCAGTTTTGCCGCCTGGGAAGATACGCAGTATTTT	CASSFAAWEDTQYF
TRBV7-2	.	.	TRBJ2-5	TGTGCCAGCAGCTTAGCGGCTAGCTTCGAGACCCAGTACTTC	CASSLAASFETQYF